Shown below are 9 T cell receptor beta chains from a single sample sequenced in a study of T cells after somatic rescue of genetic block. Sequenced by immunoSEQ multiplex PCR; TCRdb stores in-frame clones only, minus some. The sample lists tens of thousands of clones; over 80% were seen once. The sequencing sample was made of peripheral blood mononuclear cells (PBMCs). The receptors originated from a young woman.

V is TRBV11-2 and J is TRBJ2-7; possible D gene TRBD2, 6 bases. Germline CDR1 reads SGHAT; CDR2 reads FQNNGV. CDR3 length equals 14 residues. V was cut by 2 bases and J by 5 bases, with 13 bases left in between. This chain's CDR3 is CASSLLRDQDEQYF. CDR3 in DNA: TGTGCCAGCAGCTTATTGCGGGACCAAGACGAGCAGTACTTC.

The rearrangement joins TRBV6-1 to TRBJ1-1; D is unclear. The germline CDR1 and CDR2 sequences are MNHNS and SASEGT. CDR3 size: 11 residues. The V and J ends lost 6 bases and 10 bases respectively, with 12 bases between them. CDR3 sequence (DNA): TGTGCCAGCAGAGGTGCGGGGAGAGCTTTCTTT. The encoded protein is CASRGAGRAFF.

The V call is TRBV7-2, the J call TRBJ2-1, with D possibly being TRBD1 (6 bases). V gave up 5 bases and J gave up 5 bases, with 13 bases separating them. This CDR3 has 14 residues. Germline V gene lookup returns CDR1 SGHTA and CDR2 FQGNSA. The CDR3 sequence is CASSPAGTNNEQFF. The DNA of the CDR3 is TGTGCCAGCAGCCCAGCCGGGACAAACAATGAGCAGTTCTTC.

This chain links TRBV11-2 with TRBJ2-1, with D uncertain. CDR1 is SGHAT, CDR2 FQNNGV, per germline. The CDR3 totals 10 residues. V gave up 5 bases and J gave up 12 bases, with 8 bases separating them. DNA for the CDR3: TGTGCCAGCAGCGTGGTTGGGCAGTTCTTC. Protein: CASSVVGQFF.

J is TRBJ2-1 and V is TRBV25-1; D gene unclear. With 4 bases removed from V and 12 bases from J, the gap between germline ends came to 19 bases. In germline, CDR1 is MGHDK, CDR2 SYGVNS. The CDR3 loop spans 14 amino acids. The CDR3 protein is CASSGSVSDHVQFF. CDR3 DNA: TGTGCCAGCAGTGGTTCGGTCTCGGACCATGTGCAGTTCTTC.

The chain recombines TRBV27 with TRBJ2-6; D possibly matches TRBD1 or TRBD2 (5 bases each). With 7 bases removed from V and 0 bases from J, the gap between germline ends came to 7 bases. Per germline, CDR1 MNHEY and CDR2 SMNVEV (reference sequence). The CDR3 is 14 residues long. CDR3 loop: CASKGSSGANVLTF. The CDR3 DNA reads TGTGCCAGCAAGGGGAGCTCTGGGGCCAACGTCCTGACTTTC. The variable domain in full, with the rest retrieved from reference TRBV27 and TRBJ2-6, is EAQVTQNPRYLITVTGKKLTVTCSQNMNHEYMSWYRQDPGLGLRQIYYSMNVEVTDKGDVPEGYKVSRKEKRNFPLILESPSPNQTSLYFCASKGSSGANVLTFGAGSRLTVL.

This clone was observed a few times. The CDR3 DNA reads as TGTGCCAGCAGCCCTTGGGTAGCCGGCGAGCAGTACTTC. Its protein is CASSPWVAGEQYF. The chain has TRBV9 and TRBJ2-7; no clear D. The germline V and J ends were trimmed by 4 bases and 6 bases, with 14 bases remaining between them. The CDR3 sequence is 13 residues long. The V gene's germline CDR1 is SGDLS and CDR2 YYNGEE.

The chain combines TRBV27 with TRBJ2-5; no clear D gene. The J call may not be correct, given that the DNA end is closer to TRBJ2-7. In germline, CDR1 is MNHEY, CDR2 SMNVEV (reference sequence). The CDR3 contains 13 residues. The CDR3 protein is CASSLKISYEQYF. CDR3 nucleotides: TGTGCCAGCAGTCTCAAAATCTCCTACGAGCAGTACTTC.

This clone is a singleton in its sample. The chain joins TRBV27 to TRBJ1-5, with D perhaps matching TRBD1 (5 bases). The V gene lost 6 bases and the J gene lost 6 bases, with 24 bases spanning the gap. Per the germline V gene, CDR1 is MNHEY and CDR2 is SMNVEV (reference sequence). This CDR3 is built from 17 residues. For the CDR3, the DNA is TGTGCCAGCAGCCGAACCCCCGGGGGGTGGATCGGTCAGCCCCAGCATTTT. It specifies CASSRTPGGWIGQPQHF.